This note documents a single TCR beta chain sequence. What it binds is unknown. The sample comes from a study of cytomegalovirus exposure and HLA in healthy donors. At the level of the study: Of the donors genotyped, about 410 in all, 75% to 85% fell in the Caucasian-associated ancestry cluster. Study results and limitations: A few CMV-associated chains proved CMV antigen-specific in vitro. With DRB1 most and HLA-C fewest, TCR association rates differed between HLA loci in a later analysis. Later genetic work tied a missense DCLRE1C variant to beta-chain V and J trimming.

CDR3 length equals 13 residues. The V gene end was trimmed by 4 bases and the J gene end by 7 bases; junction bases not matched to a gene: 8. Germline CDR1 reads SQVTM; CDR2 reads ANQGSEA. This PCR relied on a set of 60 Vbeta primers and 13 Jbeta primers. The data were produced by immunoSEQ multiplex PCR, yet TCRdb's version contains in-frame clones alone and is incomplete. The table lists some 150,000 clones, 60% to 85% of them singletons. The sequencing input was PBMCs. This chain uses TRBV29-1 with TRBJ1-2, with 8 nucleotides matching TRBD1. The source is a woman in her thirties or forties in good health and CMV-seronegative. The chain's CDR3 is CSVGYRGRSGYTF. DNA of the CDR3: TGCAGCGTTGGCTACAGGGGGAGATCTGGCTACACCTTC. The entire variable domain, with the rest obtained from reference TRBV29-1 and TRBJ1-2, is as follows: SAVISQKPSRDICQRGTSLTIQCQVDSQVTMMFWYRQQPGQSLTLIATANQGSEATYESGFVIDKFPISRPNLTFSTLTVSNMSPEDSSIYLCSVGYRGRSGYTFGSGTRLTVV.